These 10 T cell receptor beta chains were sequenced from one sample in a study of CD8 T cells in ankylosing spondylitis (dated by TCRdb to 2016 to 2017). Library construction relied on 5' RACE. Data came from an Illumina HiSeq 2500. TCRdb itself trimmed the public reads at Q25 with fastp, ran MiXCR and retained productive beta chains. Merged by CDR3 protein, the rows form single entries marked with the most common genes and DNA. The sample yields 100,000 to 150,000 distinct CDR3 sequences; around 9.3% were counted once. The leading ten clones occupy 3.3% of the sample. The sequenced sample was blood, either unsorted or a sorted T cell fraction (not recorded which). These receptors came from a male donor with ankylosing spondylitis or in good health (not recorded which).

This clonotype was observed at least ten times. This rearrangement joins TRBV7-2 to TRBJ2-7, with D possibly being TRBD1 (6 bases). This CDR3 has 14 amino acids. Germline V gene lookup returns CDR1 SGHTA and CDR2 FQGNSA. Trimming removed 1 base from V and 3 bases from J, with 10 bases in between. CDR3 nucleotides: TGTGCCAGCAGCTTAGAAAGACAGGTCTACGAGCAGTACTTC. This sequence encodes CASSLERQVYEQYF.

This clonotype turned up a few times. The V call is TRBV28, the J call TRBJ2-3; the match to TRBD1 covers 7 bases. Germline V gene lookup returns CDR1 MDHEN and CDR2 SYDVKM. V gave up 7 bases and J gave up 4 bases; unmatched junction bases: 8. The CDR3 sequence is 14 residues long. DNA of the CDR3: TGTGCCAGCATAAAGGGGGCAGTCGCAGATACGCAGTATTTT. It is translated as CASIKGAVADTQYF.

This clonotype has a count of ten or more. The DNA of the CDR3 is TGTGCCAGCAGTTTACGTACGAAAGAGACCCAGTACTTC. Residues: CASSLRTKETQYF. The chain has TRBV12-3 or TRBV12-4 and TRBJ2-5; D unclear. The CDR3 has 13 amino acids. The V gene lost 2 bases and the J gene lost 3 bases, with 7 bases spanning the gap.

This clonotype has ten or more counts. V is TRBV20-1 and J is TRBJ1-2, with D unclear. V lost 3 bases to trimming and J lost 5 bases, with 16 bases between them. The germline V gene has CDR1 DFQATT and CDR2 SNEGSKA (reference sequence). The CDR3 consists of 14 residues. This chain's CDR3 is CSARAAARLYGYTF. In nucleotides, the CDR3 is TGCAGTGCTAGGGCGGCAGCCCGTTTATATGGCTACACCTTC.

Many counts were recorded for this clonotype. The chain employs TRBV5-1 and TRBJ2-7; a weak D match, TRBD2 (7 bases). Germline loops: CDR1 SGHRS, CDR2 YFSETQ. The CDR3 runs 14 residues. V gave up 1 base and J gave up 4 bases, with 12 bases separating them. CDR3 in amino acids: CASSLTGREYEQYF. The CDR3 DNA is TGCGCCAGCAGCTTGACAGGGAGGGAATACGAGCAGTACTTC.

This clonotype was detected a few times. CDR3 in amino acids: CASIEPAGGRSYEQYF. The CDR3 DNA sequence: TGTGCCAGCATCGAACCGGCGGGAGGGCGGAGTTACGAGCAGTACTTC. The chain joins TRBV2 to TRBJ2-7; 9 nucleotides agree with TRBD2. CDR1 is SNHLY and CDR2 is FYNNEI in the germline V gene. V lost 7 bases and J lost 4; bases outside the gene matches: 14. The CDR3 sequence is 16 residues long.

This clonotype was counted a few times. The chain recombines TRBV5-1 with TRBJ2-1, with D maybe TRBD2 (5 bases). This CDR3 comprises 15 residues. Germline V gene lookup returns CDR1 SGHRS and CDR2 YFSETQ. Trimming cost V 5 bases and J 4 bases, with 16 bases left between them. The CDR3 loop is CASRVRSGVYNEQFF. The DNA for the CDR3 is TGCGCCAGCAGGGTAAGGAGCGGCGTATACAATGAGCAGTTCTTC.

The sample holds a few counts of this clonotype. The CDR3 reads CASSLGALGGTYEQYF. Here the CDR3 DNA reads TGTGCCAGCAGCTTGGGGGCTTTAGGGGGAACCTACGAGCAGTACTTC. This chain connects TRBV5-4 to TRBJ2-7; maybe TRBD1 (6 bases). Germline V gene lookup returns CDR1 SGHNT and CDR2 YYREEE (reference sequence). This CDR3 has 16 amino acids. Deletions cut 0 bases from V and 2 bases from J, with 15 bases between.

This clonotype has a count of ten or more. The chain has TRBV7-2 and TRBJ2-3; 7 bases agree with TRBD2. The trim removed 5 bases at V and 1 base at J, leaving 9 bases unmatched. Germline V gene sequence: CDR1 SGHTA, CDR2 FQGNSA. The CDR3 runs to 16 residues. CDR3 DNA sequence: TGTGCCAGCAGCCTCGGCCGGAGCGGGGGCACAGATACGCAGTATTTT. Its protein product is CASSLGRSGGTDTQYF.

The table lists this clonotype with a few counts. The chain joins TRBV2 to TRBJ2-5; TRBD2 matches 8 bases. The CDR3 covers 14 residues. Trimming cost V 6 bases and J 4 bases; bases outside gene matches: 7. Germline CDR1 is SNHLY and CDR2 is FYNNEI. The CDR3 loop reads CASSQAGVAETQYF. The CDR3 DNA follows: TGTGCCAGCAGCCAAGCGGGAGTCGCAGAGACCCAGTACTTC.